These 2 T cell receptor beta chains were sequenced from one sample in a study of post-analysis software for immune sequencing data. Study-wide results and limits: Roughly 5 TRBV segments (TRBV5-6, TRBV5-1 and TRBV20-1 among them) occurred more frequently in patients than in controls.

Unique molecular identifiers were built into the TCR beta cDNA libraries. A single record per CDR3 protein comes from TCRdb applying MiXCR to the PCR reads. Altogether hundreds of thousands of distinct CDR3 sequences are present, just under 30% being singletons, with the ten largest covering more than 0.55%. These receptors' antigens are unknown. The source material was blood. All receptors derive from a girl aged 5 to 17 with multiple sclerosis.

This chain links TRBV4-3 with TRBJ2-3; possibly TRBD1 for D (6 bases). V dropped 4 bases and J dropped 6 bases, with 11 bases sitting between them. The CDR3 totals 13 residues. Germline V gives CDR1 LGHNA, CDR2 YSLEER. The CDR3 is CASSPQRGDTQYF. The DNA of the CDR3 is TGCGCCAGCAGCCCTCAGAGGGGGGATACGCAGTATTTT.

The rearrangement joins TRBV7-9 to TRBJ1-1; the D is unclear. Per germline, CDR1 SEHNR and CDR2 FQNEAQ (reference sequence). Trimming took 6 bases from V and 3 from J, leaving 17 bases between them. CDR3 size: 15 residues. The CDR3 DNA sequence: TGTGCCAGCAGAGTGGGCAGTAATATGGACACTGAAGCTTTCTTT. Translated, it gives CASRVGSNMDTEAFF.